These T cell receptor beta chains were read from a single sample in a study of blood T cell repertoires in COVID-19. Repertoires were generated with immunoSEQ multiplex PCR, while TCRdb's copy carries only in-frame clones and drops some. The sample has about 220,000 clones, roughly 87% seen once. Specimen: PBMCs or T cells enriched from blood (not recorded which). These receptors were taken from a woman aged 30 to 39 with acute COVID-19. CDR3s include the opening cysteine and the closing phenylalanine or tryptophan. D genes are given only for firm matches. Not every row has a clone size; where given, it reads once, few, many or a size class.

clone_size	d_call	j_call	v_call	cdr3_aa
-	-	TRBJ1-6	TRBV6-6	CASSYGGHRNSPLHF
-	TRBD1	TRBJ2-5	TRBV6-5	CASSFHSGTGLETQYF
few	-	TRBJ1-6	TRBV27	CASSSGSYNSPLHF
few	-	TRBJ2-1	TRBV7-9	CASSRVKRTGSSYNEQFF
-	-	TRBJ2-3	TRBV6-2/TRBV6-3	CASSYGTVKDTQYF
few	TRBD2	TRBJ2-1	TRBV6-4	CASSDKTSGNNEQFF
-	-	TRBJ1-6	TRBV7-8	CASSLLRRAQSSPLHF
-	-	TRBJ1-2	TRBV27	CASRGRGMRGYGYTF
few	TRBD1	TRBJ2-2	TRBV11-3	CASSLRQGNTGELFF
-	-	TRBJ1-6	TRBV5-1	CASSFAVSSYNSPLHF
-	-	TRBJ1-5	TRBV7-2	CASSLEGTNNQPQHF
-	TRBD1	TRBJ2-1	TRBV6-5	CASRSQGVNEQFF